These 24 T cell receptor beta chains share one sample of origin, sequenced in a study of shared clonotypes between healthy human individuals. The table came from immunoSEQ multiplex PCR; TCRdb's copy has only in-frame clones and leaves some out. Among 2 million to 2.5 million clones listed, 90% to 95% were seen once. Sequencing was done on a sample of naive CD4+ T cells from PBMCs. Sample subset: CD45RA+ positively selected. Source of these receptors: a man between 18 and 35 years old in good health. Some clones in this sample may be carry-over from other donors' samples.

This clone has just a few counts. The genes are TRBV2 and TRBJ1-1; maybe TRBD1 (6 bases). The germline gives CDR1 SNHLY, CDR2 FYNNEI. Deletions cut 6 bases from V and 4 bases from J, with 15 bases between. This CDR3 is 14 amino acids long. This chain's CDR3 is CASSPGQGPTEAFF. DNA of the CDR3: TGTGCCAGCAGCCCGGGGCAGGGGCCCACTGAAGCTTTCTTT.

The chain uses TRBV10-3 and TRBJ2-3, with 16 bases identical to TRBD2. The trim removed 7 bases at V and 5 bases at J, leaving 9 bases unmatched. This CDR3 is built from 17 residues. CDR1 is ENHRY and CDR2 is SYGVKD in the germline V gene. The CDR3 loop is CAIKGGLAGGPRDTQYF. CDR3 nucleotide sequence: TGTGCCATCAAGGGGGGACTAGCGGGAGGGCCAAGAGATACGCAGTATTTT.

The chain couples TRBV5-4 to TRBJ2-5; no reliable D call. Between the trimmed V and J ends, which lost 4 bases and 2 bases, there was a span of 9 bases. Germline V lookup: CDR1 SGHNT, CDR2 YYREEE (reference sequence). The CDR3 extends over 13 amino acids. The DNA of the CDR3 is TGTGCCAGCAGCAACTACGGACAAGAGACCCAGTACTTC. Protein: CASSNYGQETQYF.

This clone was picked up a small number of times. The chain recombines TRBV19 with TRBJ2-1, with 8 bases lining up with TRBD1. The CDR3 has 14 residues. Germline V CDR1 and CDR2: LNHDA, SQIVND (reference sequence). Trimming cost V 5 bases and J 7 bases; bases outside gene matches: 7. The CDR3 DNA is TGTGCCAGTAGTGTGGCGGACAGGGAAAATGAGCAGTTCTTC. Translating it yields CASSVADRENEQFF.

This chain links TRBV7-9 with TRBJ2-7; D unclear. The CDR3 runs 13 residues. Per germline, CDR1 SEHNR and CDR2 FQNEAQ (reference sequence). The V gene lost 5 bases and the J gene lost 0 bases, with 8 bases spanning the gap. The CDR3 region has the DNA TGTGCCAGCAGCCCACAGAGCTCCTACGAGCAGTACTTC. Its translation is CASSPQSSYEQYF.

This rearrangement joins TRBV5-6 to TRBJ2-7; no clear D. The CDR3 is 11 residues long. Per germline, CDR1 SGHDT and CDR2 YYEEEE. V was pared by 5 bases and J by 4 bases, with 7 bases between. The CDR3 sequence: CASRRSYEQYF. DNA for the CDR3: TGTGCCAGCAGGCGGTCTTACGAGCAGTACTTC.

The V gene is TRBV11-2, the J gene TRBJ2-1; 9 nucleotides line up with TRBD2. The V and J ends lost 5 bases and 4 bases, in that order; junction bases with no gene match: 9. From germline, CDR1 is SGHAT and CDR2 FQNNGV. The CDR3 sequence is 16 residues long. The CDR3 is CASSPTPSGIYNEQFF. The DNA of the CDR3 is TGTGCCAGCAGCCCCACCCCTAGCGGGATTTACAATGAGCAGTTCTTC. The variable domain in full, with the rest retrieved from reference TRBV11-2 and TRBJ2-1, is EAGVAQSPRYKIIEKRQSVAFWCNPISGHATLYWYQQILGQGPKLLIQFQNNGVVDDSQLPKDRFSAERLKGVDSTLKIQPAKLEDSAVYLCASSPTPSGIYNEQFFGPGTRLTVL.

This clone was observed once. This chain uses TRBV7-7 with TRBJ2-5; 16 nucleotides match TRBD2. The CDR3 is 16 residues long. Germline lookup yields CDR1 SSHAT and CDR2 FNYEAQ (reference sequence). The J segment lost 4 bases and the V segment lost 5 bases, leaving 4 bases of the junction unmatched. The CDR3 bases are TGTGCCAGCAGCCAGGGACTAGCGGGAGGGCCAGAGACCCAGTACTTC. Its translation is CASSQGLAGGPETQYF.

The chain is built from TRBV5-1 and TRBJ2-5; D might be TRBD2 (5 bases). The CDR3 consists of 15 residues. CDR1 and CDR2 (germline): SGHRS, YFSETQ. V gave up 4 bases and J gave up 4 bases, with 17 bases separating them. CDR3 bases: TGCGCCAGCAGCGGAGGATCCACCACGGGAGAGACCCAGTACTTC. Protein sequence: CASSGGSTTGETQYF.

The CDR3 region is CASTHALGVYGYTF. The CDR3, as DNA: TGTGCCAGCACCCACGCCTTGGGGGTCTATGGCTACACCTTC. The J gene is TRBJ1-2, the V gene TRBV6-1, with a possible D match to TRBD1 (5 bases). This CDR3 is 14 amino acids long. V was pared by 7 bases and J by 4 bases, with 16 bases between. CDR1 and CDR2 from the germline V gene are MNHNS and SASEGT.

V is TRBV30 and J is TRBJ2-1; 8 bases are shared with TRBD2. The CDR3 is 13 residues long. Looked up from germline, CDR1 is GTSNPN and CDR2 is SVGIG (reference sequence). Unmatched junction bases numbered 3, after V lost 2 bases and J lost 6 bases. The CDR3: CAWSPGLANEQFF. CDR3 DNA sequence: TGTGCCTGGAGTCCCGGACTAGCCAATGAGCAGTTCTTC.

The rearrangement uses TRBV6-5 and TRBJ2-7; D is undetermined. The CDR3 is made up of 15 amino acids. Trimming took 5 bases from V and 2 from J, leaving 16 bases between them. The germline CDR1 and CDR2 sequences are MNHEY and SVGAGI. CDR3 coding DNA: TGTGCCAGCAGTCCCTTCCCCCACAATACCTACGAGCAGTACTTC. Translated, it gives CASSPFPHNTYEQYF.

The DNA of the CDR3 is TGTGCGGCGAGGGGCCCCTCCCACCAAGAGACCCAGTACTTC. As protein: CAARGPSHQETQYF. The V and J genes are TRBV30 and TRBJ2-5; D may be TRBD1 or TRBD2 (5 bases each). This CDR3 comprises 14 residues. Germline CDR1 reads GTSNPN; CDR2 reads SVGIG (reference sequence).

This clone has only one observation. The chain combines TRBV5-7 with TRBJ2-1, with TRBD2 identical over 8 bases. TRBV5-7 is marked as an open reading frame, function uncertain. The CDR3 is 16 residues long. The trim removed 1 base at V and 0 bases at J, leaving 3 bases unmatched. The CDR3 region has the DNA TGTGCCAGCAGCTTGAGGCGGGAGGCCTCCTACAATGAGCAGTTCTTC. This sequence encodes CASSLRREASYNEQFF.

The V and J genes are TRBV5-4 and TRBJ2-7; tentatively, D is TRBD1 or TRBD2 (5 bases each). From germline, CDR1 is SGHNT and CDR2 YYREEE (reference sequence). This CDR3 spans 14 amino acids. Between the trimmed V and J ends, which lost 4 bases and 3 bases, there was a span of 14 bases. The DNA for the CDR3 is TGTGCCAGCAGCATGGGACCGTTAGACTACGAGCAGTACTTC. Translating gives CASSMGPLDYEQYF.

The chain links TRBV2 to TRBJ2-5; the D is unclear. Germline-derived CDR1 and CDR2 are SNHLY and FYNNEI. Trimming shortened V by 6 bases and J by 2 bases, and 13 bases separated the two germline ends. CDR3 length equals 14 residues. The CDR3 nucleotides are TGTGCCAGCAGATGGCAGGCTGGGCAAGAGACCCAGTACTTC. This encodes CASRWQAGQETQYF.

This clone occurred once. The V call is TRBV7-2, the J call TRBJ1-2; tentatively, D is TRBD1 (5 bases). Trimming pared 5 bases from V and 1 base from J, leaving 11 bases between. The CDR3 extends over 14 amino acids. CDR1 is SGHTA and CDR2 is FQGNSA in the germline V gene. CDR3 sequence reads: CASSRTGVNYGYTF. CDR3 bases: TGTGCCAGCAGCCGGACGGGGGTTAACTATGGCTACACCTTC. Full variable domain (outside the CDR3, taken from reference TRBV7-2 and TRBJ1-2): GAGVSQSPSNKVTEKGKDVELRCDPISGHTALYWYRQSLGQGLEFLIYFQGNSAPDKSGLPSDRFSAERTGGSVSTLTIQRTQQEDSAVYLCASSRTGVNYGYTFGSGTRLTVV.

This clone was detected only once. This rearrangement joins TRBV7-9 to TRBJ1-2; TRBD1 matches at 7 bases. Trimming cost V 3 bases and J 4 bases; bases outside gene matches: 5. Germline V gives CDR1 SEHNR, CDR2 FQNEAQ (reference sequence). The CDR3 has 14 residues. CDR3 in amino acids: CASSLLGTVYGYTF. The CDR3 DNA reads as TGTGCCAGCAGCTTGTTAGGGACAGTCTATGGCTACACCTTC.

This rearrangement joins TRBV6-5 to TRBJ1-1, with D possibly TRBD1 on 6 matching bases. This CDR3 spans 15 amino acids. V lost 6 bases, J lost 6 bases, and 20 bases lay in between. Germline lookup yields CDR1 MNHEY and CDR2 SVGAGI. In nucleotides, the CDR3 is TGTGCCAGCAGATCATGGGACACCTCAGGCGCTGAAGCTTTCTTT. It is translated as CASRSWDTSGAEAFF.

The CDR3 DNA is TGCGCCAGCAGCTTGGTGGGACAGGGTGCCTCCCAGACCCAGTACTTC. This gives the protein CASSLVGQGASQTQYF. This chain connects TRBV5-1 to TRBJ2-5; 9 bases align to TRBD1. This CDR3 has 16 amino acids. V shed 0 bases and J 6 bases; nucleotides not matched to a gene: 9. Looked up from germline, CDR1 is SGHRS and CDR2 is YFSETQ.

V is TRBV6-5 and J is TRBJ2-2; D unclear. V lost 6 bases to trimming and J lost 4 bases, with 6 bases between them. Germline V CDR1 and CDR2: MNHEY, SVGAGI. The CDR3 covers 12 residues. In DNA, the CDR3 is TGTGCCAGCAGACGAGCCACCGGGGAGCTGTTTTTT. Its protein product is CASRRATGELFF.

The chain joins TRBV28 to TRBJ1-1; TRBD1 might be the D (6 bases). Per the germline V gene, CDR1 is MDHEN and CDR2 is SYDVKM. This CDR3 comprises 12 residues. Deletions cut 7 bases from V and 11 bases from J, with 17 bases between. The CDR3 is CASTTGVREAFF. The CDR3 DNA is TGTGCCAGCACGACAGGTGTAAGGGAGGCTTTCTTT.

The V and J genes are TRBV18 and TRBJ1-1, with a weak D call TRBD1 (6 bases). The V end lost 3 bases, the J end lost 7 bases, and 18 bases lay between the germline ends. There are 15 residues in the CDR3. Germline V CDR1 and CDR2: KGHSH, LQKENI. CDR3 protein: CASSPSLAGEVEAFF. The CDR3 DNA reads TGTGCCAGCTCACCTTCCTTGGCAGGGGAAGTTGAAGCTTTCTTT.

The chain recombines TRBV29-1 with TRBJ2-5, with D perhaps TRBD2 (5 bases). This CDR3 has 14 amino acids. Germline lookup yields CDR1 SQVTM and CDR2 ANQGSEA. V was shortened by 6 bases and J by 1 base, with 15 bases between the two germline ends. In nucleotides, the CDR3 is TGCAGCGTCCAGACTACATACACCCAAGAGACCCAGTACTTC. Translated: CSVQTTYTQETQYF.